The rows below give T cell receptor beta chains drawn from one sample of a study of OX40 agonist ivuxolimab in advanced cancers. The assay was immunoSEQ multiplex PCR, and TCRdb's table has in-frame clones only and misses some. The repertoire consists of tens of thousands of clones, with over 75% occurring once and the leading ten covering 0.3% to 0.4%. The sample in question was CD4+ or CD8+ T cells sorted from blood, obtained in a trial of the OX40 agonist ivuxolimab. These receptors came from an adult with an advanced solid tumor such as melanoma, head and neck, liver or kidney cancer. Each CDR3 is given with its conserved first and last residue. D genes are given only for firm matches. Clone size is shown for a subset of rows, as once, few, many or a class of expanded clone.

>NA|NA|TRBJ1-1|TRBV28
TGTGCCAGCAGACAGGAATCAAAAGCTTTCTTT
CASRQESKAFF
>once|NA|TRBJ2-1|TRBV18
TGTGCCAGCTCACCAGTCGGGGCCGCAGGCAATGAGCAGTTCTTC
CASSPVGAAGNEQFF
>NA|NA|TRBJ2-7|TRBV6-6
TGTGCCAGCAGTTCCCTGTCGGCGGGACGCGAGCAGTACTTC
CASSSLSAGREQYF
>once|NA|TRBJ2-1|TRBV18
TGTGCCAGCTCATCAGGGACGGCGGGGCGACACAATGAGCAGTTCTTC
CASSSGTAGRHNEQFF
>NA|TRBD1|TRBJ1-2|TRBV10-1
TGCGCCAGCAGTGGGGACAGTTTTGGCTACACCTTC
CASSGDSFGYTF
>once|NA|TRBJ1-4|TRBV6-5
TGTGCCAGCAGTCCCCTTGGGGAAAAACTGTTTTTT
CASSPLGEKLFF
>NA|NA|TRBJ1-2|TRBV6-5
TGTGCCAGCAGTGGGGACGGGGGAGGCGGCTACACCTTC
CASSGDGGGGYTF
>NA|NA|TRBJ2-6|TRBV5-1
TGCGCCAGCAGCTTTCTCTTGGCAGGGAATGGGGCCAACGTCCTGACTTTC
CASSFLLAGNGANVLTF
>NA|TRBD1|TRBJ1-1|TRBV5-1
TGCGCCAGCAGCTCTCGGACAGGCCACACTGAAGCTTTCTTT
CASSSRTGHTEAFF
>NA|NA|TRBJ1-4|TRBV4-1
TGCGCCAGCAGCCAAGTGTGGGGAACAGAGCAAGAAAAACTGTTTTTT
CASSQVWGTEQEKLFF
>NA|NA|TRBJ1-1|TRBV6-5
TGTGCCACCAAACGGGGGATGAACACTGAAGCTTTCTTT
CATKRGMNTEAFF
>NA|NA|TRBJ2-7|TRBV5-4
TGTGCCAGCAGCTTGCCGGGGGCGGGGGTCAGTTCTTACGAGCAGTACTTC
CASSLPGAGVSSYEQYF
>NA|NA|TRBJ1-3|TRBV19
TGTGCCAGTACCAAAAGGGTTTCGAATGGAAACACCATATATTTT
CASTKRVSNGNTIYF
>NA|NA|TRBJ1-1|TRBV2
TGTGCCAGCACAAGACAGGAGTACACTGAAGCTTTCTTT
CASTRQEYTEAFF
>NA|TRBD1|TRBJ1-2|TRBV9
TGTGCCAGCAGCGTAGGACAGGGTAACTATGGCTACACCTTC
CASSVGQGNYGYTF
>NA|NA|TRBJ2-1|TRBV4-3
TGCGCCAGCAGCCAAGGAAGAGGCCATGGCACCTACAATGAGCAGTTCTTC
CASSQGRGHGTYNEQFF
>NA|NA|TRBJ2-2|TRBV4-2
TGTGCCAGCATGCGGGGCCGGGAAACCGGGGAGCTGTTTTTT
CASMRGRETGELFF
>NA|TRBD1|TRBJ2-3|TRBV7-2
TGTGCCAGCAGCCGGACAGGGGGCGTCGCAGATACGCAGTATTTT
CASSRTGGVADTQYF
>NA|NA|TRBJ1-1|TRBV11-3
TGTGCCAGCAGCTCCCGGACTCCAGCTGAAGCTTTCTTT
CASSSRTPAEAFF
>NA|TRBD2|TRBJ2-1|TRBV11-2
TGTGCCAGCAGCTTAACTAGCGGGGGGAACAATGAGCAGTTCTTC
CASSLTSGGNNEQFF
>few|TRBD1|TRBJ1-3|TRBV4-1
TGCGCCAGCAGCCAGCCCGGGACAGGGGTTTTGAGAAACACCATATATTTT
CASSQPGTGVLRNTIYF
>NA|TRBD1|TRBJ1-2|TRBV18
TGTGCCAGCTCAGGGGACAGGGGGCTCTATGGCTACACCTTC
CASSGDRGLYGYTF
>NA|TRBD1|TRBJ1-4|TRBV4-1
TGCGCCAGCAGCCAAGCTACGGGACAGGGAATCCAAAAACTGTTTTTT
CASSQATGQGIQKLFF
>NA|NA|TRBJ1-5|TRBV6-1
TGTGCCAGCAGCGAATTCCAGGGGCCCAATCAGCCCCAGCATTTT
CASSEFQGPNQPQHF
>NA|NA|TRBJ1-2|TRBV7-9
TGTGCCAGCAGCTTAGGCCAGGGTAATGGCTACACCTTC
CASSLGQGNGYTF
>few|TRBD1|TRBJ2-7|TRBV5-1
TGCGCCAGCAGCTTGGTCGTGACAGGGAAGGAGCAGTACTTC
CASSLVVTGKEQYF
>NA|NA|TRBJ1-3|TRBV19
TGTGCCAGTAGTATTGGAGCGGGCGCGTTTGGAAACACCATATATTTT
CASSIGAGAFGNTIYF
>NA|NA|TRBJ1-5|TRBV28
TGTGCCAGCAGTGAATTAAGACAGGTCAATCAGCCCCAGCATTTT
CASSELRQVNQPQHF
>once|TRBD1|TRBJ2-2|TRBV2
TGTGCCAGCAGCGATCTGGGACAGACGAACACCGGGGAGCTGTTTTTT
CASSDLGQTNTGELFF
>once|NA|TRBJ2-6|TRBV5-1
TGCGCCAGCAGCCCCATGGGTGGGGCCAACGTCCTGACTTTC
CASSPMGGANVLTF
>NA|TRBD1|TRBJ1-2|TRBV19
TGTGCCAGTAGTATAGAGGGAGACAGGGATGACTATGGCTACACCTTC
CASSIEGDRDDYGYTF
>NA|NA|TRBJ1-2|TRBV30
TGTGCCTGGAGTAGGACCGTCTATGGCTACACCTTC
CAWSRTVYGYTF
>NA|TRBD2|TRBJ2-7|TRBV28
TGTGCCAGCAGGGGGGACTTTAGCGGGAGTTTCGACGAGCAGTACTTC
CASRGDFSGSFDEQYF
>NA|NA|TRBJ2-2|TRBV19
TGTGCCAGTACTCTTAGGGAAATCGGGGAGCTGTTTTTT
CASTLREIGELFF
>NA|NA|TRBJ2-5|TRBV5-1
TGCGCCAGCAGCTTGGGGGCAGGCCAGCAAGAGACCCAGTACTTC
CASSLGAGQQETQYF
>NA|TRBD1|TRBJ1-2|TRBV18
TGTGCCAGCTCACTAATATGGGACAGTAACTATGGCTACACCTTC
CASSLIWDSNYGYTF
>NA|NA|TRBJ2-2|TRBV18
TGTGCCAGCTCACCGAACACCGGGGAGCTGTTTTTT
CASSPNTGELFF
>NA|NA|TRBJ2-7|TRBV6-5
TGTGCCAGCAGTAGGGGGATAACTCACTACGAGCAGTACTTC
CASSRGITHYEQYF
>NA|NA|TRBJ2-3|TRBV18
TGTGCCAGCTCACCCCTCTTCGAAGGGGGCACAGATACGCAGTATTTT
CASSPLFEGGTDTQYF
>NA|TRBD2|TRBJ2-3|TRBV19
TGTGCCAGTAGTGGACTAGCGGGGGCCACGGCCCACACAGATACGCAGTATTTT
CASSGLAGATAHTDTQYF
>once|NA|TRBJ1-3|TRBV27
TGTGCCAGCAGTTTAGGCCGGGAGTACGGAAACACCATATATTTT
CASSLGREYGNTIYF
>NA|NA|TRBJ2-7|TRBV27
TGTGCCAGCAGTCGGGAGACCTCCTACGAGCAGTACTTC
CASSRETSYEQYF
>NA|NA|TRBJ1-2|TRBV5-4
TGTGCCAGCAGCCGCGGAGCCATCTATGGCTACACCTTC
CASSRGAIYGYTF
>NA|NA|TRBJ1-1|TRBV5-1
TGCGCCAGCAGCTTGTTTTCAGTTATGAACACTGAAGCTTTCTTT
CASSLFSVMNTEAFF
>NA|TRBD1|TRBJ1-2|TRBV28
TGTGCCAGCAGGCCACAGGGGCCACTCTATGGCTACACCTTC
CASRPQGPLYGYTF
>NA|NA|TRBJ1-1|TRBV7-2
TGTGCCAGCAGCTTAGCGGGACGGAAGAACACTGAAGCTTTCTTT
CASSLAGRKNTEAFF
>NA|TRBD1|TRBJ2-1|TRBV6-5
TGTGCCAGCAACACCGGGACAGGGGCAAATGAGCAGTTCTTC
CASNTGTGANEQFF
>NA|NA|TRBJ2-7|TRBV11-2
TGTGCCAGCGCGGGGTTTGGGGGTTACACGTACGAGCAGTACTTC
CASAGFGGYTYEQYF
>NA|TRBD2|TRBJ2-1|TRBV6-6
TGTGCCAGCAGCATTAGCGGGGGGGCCTACAATGAGCAGTTCTTC
CASSISGGAYNEQFF
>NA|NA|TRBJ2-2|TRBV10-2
TGCGCCAGCAGTGAGTCGCCCGAGGACACCGGGGAGCTGTTTTTT
CASSESPEDTGELFF